Presented here are 8 T cell receptor beta chains from one specimen sequenced in a study of cytomegalovirus exposure and HLA in healthy donors (dated by TCRdb to the late 2010s). The protocol used for the library was the immunoSEQ multiplex PCR assay. For the multiplex PCR, a mixture combining 60 forward primers for TCR Vbeta segments and 13 reverse primers for TCR Jbeta segments was used. Imported from immuneACCESS, the table was reduced by TCRdb to in-frame sequences with V and J called. These copies leave out some clones; in studies compared against another copy, an unresolved V gene accounts for under half, and the cause of the remainder is not known. The sample table contains about 180,000 clones; only one count was recorded for around 74% of them. The ten biggest clones cover approximately 2.9% of the sample. The sample was PBMCs. The receptors originated from a male donor in good health and CMV-seronegative.

The CDR3 DNA follows: TGTGCCTGGAGTGTAGTTGGGGCCCCCTACGAGCAGTACTTC. It is translated as CAWSVVGAPYEQYF. The chain is built from TRBV30 and TRBJ2-7; a weak D match, TRBD1 (5 bases). V was pared by 0 bases and J by 2 bases, with 11 bases between. The CDR3 contains 14 residues. Germline-derived CDR1 and CDR2 are GTSNPN and SVGIG (reference sequence).

V and J are TRBV2 and TRBJ1-6; 9 nucleotides line up with TRBD1. The CDR3 has 13 amino acids. V lost 10 bases and J lost 9; bases outside the gene matches: 7. The germline CDR1 and CDR2 sequences are SNHLY and FYNNEI. CDR3 nucleotide sequence: TGTGCCACCACAGGGGGCGGTTTTTCACCCCTCCACTTT. This encodes CATTGGGFSPLHF.

There are a few counts of this clone. The rearrangement joins TRBV6-6 to TRBJ2-3; maybe TRBD2 (7 bases). Germline loops: CDR1 MNHNY, CDR2 SVGAGI (reference sequence). The V end lost 6 bases, the J end lost 5 bases, and 15 bases lay between the germline ends. CDR3 length equals 14 residues. The CDR3 DNA is TGTGCCAGCAGCAACAGGGAGCGGGGAGATACGCAGTATTTT. Translation gives CASSNRERGDTQYF.

The rearrangement joins TRBV10-2 to TRBJ1-1; the D gene is possibly TRBD1 (6 bases). The CDR3 spans 13 residues. V shed 6 bases and J shed 5 bases, with 13 bases lying between them. The V gene's germline CDR1 is WSHSY and CDR2 SAAADI. The CDR3 DNA follows: TGCGCCAGCAGGGAAACAGGGTGGACTGAAGCTTTCTTT. Translated: CASRETGWTEAFF.

The gene calls are TRBV6-5 and TRBJ1-1, with 8 bases identical to TRBD1. CDR3 length: 13 amino acids. CDR1 and CDR2 (germline): MNHEY, SVGAGI. The junction had 11 bases not matched to a gene; V was cut back by 8 bases and J by 9 bases. In DNA form, the CDR3 reads TGTGCCAGCGTGCCAGGGGGCCTCTCCCAAGCTTTCTTT. Translated: CASVPGGLSQAFF.

This clone has just a few counts. The chain combines TRBV27 with TRBJ1-5; tentative D call: TRBD1 (5 bases). CDR1 MNHEY and CDR2 SMNVEV come from the germline V gene (reference sequence). The CDR3 extends over 13 amino acids. Trimming left V 2 bases short and J 6 bases short, with 8 bases between. CDR3 amino acids: CASSLAGFQPQHF. The CDR3 DNA reads TGTGCCAGCAGTTTAGCAGGGTTTCAGCCCCAGCATTTT.

CDR3: CACDRRERVNEQYF. CDR3 nucleotide sequence: TGTGCCTGCGACCGGCGGGAGCGGGTCAACGAGCAGTACTTC. V is TRBV30 and J is TRBJ2-7; the match to TRBD2 covers 7 bases. This CDR3 contains 14 residues. V shed 6 bases, J shed 5 bases, and the junction held 13 bases outside the gene matches. Germline lookup yields CDR1 GTSNPN and CDR2 SVGIG (reference sequence).

The rearrangement links TRBV6-5 to TRBJ2-7, with D possibly matching TRBD1 (6 bases). The CDR3 covers 15 residues. Germline V lookup: CDR1 MNHEY, CDR2 SVGAGI. Trimming left V 5 bases short and J 5 bases short, with 19 bases between. The CDR3 coding sequence is TGTGCCAGCAGTACGCCGCGAGGGGGTCATGACGAGCAGTACTTC. Protein: CASSTPRGGHDEQYF.